Shown below are 11 T cell receptor beta chains from a single sample sequenced in a study of cytotoxic CD8 clonotypes in ibrutinib-treated CLL. The table came from immunoSEQ multiplex PCR; TCRdb's copy has only in-frame clones and leaves some out. The sample includes approximately 150,000 clones, roughly four fifths of them seen just once. The sequenced sample was PBMCs, obtained after 24 months of ibrutinib treatment. Receptor source: a human donor with chronic lymphocytic leukemia.

V gene TRBV5-5 combines with J gene TRBJ2-5; tentative D call: TRBD1 (6 bases). Germline CDR1 SGHKS, CDR2 YYEKEE (reference sequence). The CDR3 runs 14 residues. Trimming removed 4 bases from V and 7 bases from J, with 17 bases in between. The CDR3 region has the DNA TGTGCCAGCAGCGAGAGGACAGCCCTGGGGACCCAGTACTTC. Protein product: CASSERTALGTQYF.

This chain uses TRBV19 with TRBJ1-3, with a tentative D call TRBD1 (6 bases). Germline loops: CDR1 LNHDA, CDR2 SQIVND (reference sequence). Trimming shortened V by 4 bases and J by 2 bases, and 12 bases separated the two germline ends. This CDR3 is built from 15 residues. The CDR3 region has the DNA TGTGCCAGTAGTACCTTACAGGGAGCTGGAAACACCATATATTTT. Protein: CASSTLQGAGNTIYF.

The V gene is TRBV19, the J gene TRBJ2-2, with 12 positions matching TRBD1. The CDR3 length is 18 residues. CDR1 and CDR2 (germline): LNHDA, SQIVND (reference sequence). The V segment lost 4 bases and the J segment 1 base; nucleotides outside the gene matches: 7. The CDR3 coding sequence is TGTGCCAGTAGTACTCCGGGACAGGGGGCCGGGAACACCGGGGAGCTGTTTTTT. Residues: CASSTPGQGAGNTGELFF.

The chain recombines TRBV11-3 with TRBJ2-3; D remains unclear. V was clipped by 3 bases and J by 0 bases, with 7 bases between them. CDR1 SGHNT and CDR2 YENEEA come from the germline V gene. The CDR3 has 14 residues. CDR3 in DNA: TGTGCCAGCAGCTTTGGTCTCAGCACAGATACGCAGTATTTT. Its protein is CASSFGLSTDTQYF.

V is TRBV16 and J is TRBJ2-7; D remains ambiguous. Trimming took 2 bases from V and 2 from J, leaving 7 bases between them. The CDR3 covers 13 residues. CDR1 is KGHSY and CDR2 is FQNENV in the germline V gene. CDR3 amino acids: CASSQGDPYEQYF. For the CDR3, the DNA is TGTGCCAGCAGCCAAGGGGATCCCTACGAGCAGTACTTC. Variable domain in full (rest from reference TRBV16 and TRBJ2-7): GEEVAQTPKHLVRGEGQKAKLYCAPIKGHSYVFWYQQVLKNEFKFLISFQNENVFDETGMPKERFSAKCLPNSPCSLEIQATKLEDSAVYFCASSQGDPYEQYFGPGTRLTVT.

This clone has a single count. The V gene is TRBV18, the J gene TRBJ1-1, with D unresolved. V shed 10 bases and J shed 5 bases, with 11 bases lying between them. Looked up from germline, CDR1 is KGHSH and CDR2 is LQKENI. This CDR3 is 11 amino acids long. The CDR3, as DNA: TGTGCCACAAAAGACCGGACTGAAGCTTTCTTT. It yields the protein CATKDRTEAFF.

The chain uses TRBV21-1 and TRBJ2-7; TRBD1 is the table's D call and was not checked against the DNA. TRBV21-1 has pseudogene status. The CDR3 has 15 residues. CDR3 DNA: TGTGCCAGCAGGTCCGGGACAGGGGAAACCTACGAGCAGTACTTC. It translates to CASRSGTGETYEQYF.

This clone is a singleton in its sample. For the CDR3, the DNA is TGTGCCAGCAGCCCAGGGGTCAGGGGAGCTTTCTTT. Its translation: CASSPGVRGAFF. This chain links TRBV7-9 with TRBJ1-1; D possibly corresponds to TRBD1 (6 bases). V lost 5 bases and J lost 10, with 14 bases in between. The length of the CDR3 is 12 residues. Germline CDR1 SEHNR, CDR2 FQNEAQ (reference sequence).

The count of this clone is one. This chain joins TRBV11-3 and TRBJ1-2; possibly TRBD1 for D (6 bases). This CDR3 has 16 residues. CDR1 SGHNT and CDR2 YENEEA come from the germline V gene. Deletions cut 5 bases from V and 8 bases from J, with 24 bases between. The CDR3 nucleotides read TGTGCCAGCAGCATGGCCGGGGCAGGGGAACAAGGAGGCTACACCTTC. Amino acid sequence: CASSMAGAGEQGGYTF.

This sequence joins TRBV5-1 and TRBJ2-5; 9 bases are shared with TRBD2. Germline CDR1 SGHRS, CDR2 YFSETQ. The CDR3 runs to 15 residues. J was trimmed by 5 bases and V by 1 base; bases with no gene match: 6. This CDR3 reads CASSLRLGLAETQYF. CDR3 nucleotides: TGCGCCAGCAGCTTGAGACTCGGACTAGCGGAGACCCAGTACTTC.

This clone has just a few counts. CDR3 coding DNA: TGTGCCAGCAGCTTCCACTCCGGGACGGCTAACTATGGCTACACCTTC. Amino acids: CASSFHSGTANYGYTF. V gene TRBV11-2 combines with J gene TRBJ1-2, with D possibly being TRBD1 (5 bases). From germline, CDR1 is SGHAT and CDR2 FQNNGV. This CDR3 is built from 16 residues. V was shortened by 3 bases and J by 0 bases, with 14 bases between the two germline ends.